Each of the 21 T cell receptor beta chains below was sequenced from the same sample in a study of early T cells in non-severe SARS-CoV-2 infection. TCRdb fed the 5' RACE reads into MiXCR, producing one record per CDR3 protein. The data show tens of thousands of distinct CDR3 sequences, less than 5% seen once. The sample comprised whole blood. All receptors derive from an adult who was a healthcare worker with PCR-confirmed SARS-CoV-2 infection or an uninfected control (not recorded which).

This clonotype was seen a few times. V usage is TRBV6-6 and J usage is TRBJ2-5; D is perhaps TRBD1 (5 bases). V lost 4 bases and J lost 4, with 10 bases in between. CDR1 MNHNY and CDR2 SVGAGI come from the germline V gene (reference sequence). This CDR3 contains 13 residues. CDR3 amino acids: CASSLSGLETQYF. Here the CDR3 DNA reads TGTGCCAGCAGTTTGTCAGGGTTAGAGACCCAGTACTTC.

This clonotype was observed many times. The genes are TRBV24-1 and TRBJ2-3; 12 nucleotides line up with TRBD2. The CDR3 extends over 16 amino acids. The V gene's germline CDR1 is KGHDR and CDR2 SFDVKD. Losses at the gene ends were 8 bases for V and 4 bases for J; bases not matched to a gene: 9. The CDR3 loop is CATIRTSGNPSDTQYF. The CDR3 DNA is TGTGCCACCATAAGGACTAGCGGGAATCCGTCAGATACGCAGTATTTT.

This clonotype was found many times. The V call is TRBV20-1, the J call TRBJ1-6; D perhaps matches TRBD1 (6 bases). V was trimmed by 2 bases and J by 0 bases, leaving 14 bases between them. The CDR3 is 17 residues long. The germline V gene encodes CDR1 DFQATT and CDR2 SNEGSKA (reference sequence). CDR3 DNA: TGCAGTGCTAGACCTTTTAGGACAGCCTCCTATAATTCACCCCTCCACTTT. Its translation: CSARPFRTASYNSPLHF.

Only a few counts were recorded for this clonotype. The rearrangement joins TRBV7-9 to TRBJ2-7; 14 bases map to TRBD2. This CDR3 has 18 residues. Germline V lookup: CDR1 SEHNR, CDR2 FQNEAQ (reference sequence). V dropped 5 bases and J dropped 5; count of bases not matched to a gene: 14. DNA of the CDR3: TGTGCCAGCAGCCACACCGGACTAGCGGGAGGAACCCCCCACGAGCAGTACTTC. Translation gives CASSHTGLAGGTPHEQYF.

There are many counts of this clonotype. The chain joins TRBV7-3 to TRBJ2-1; D is unresolved. CDR3 length equals 13 residues. Trimming left V 2 bases short and J 8 bases short, with 10 bases between. Per the germline V gene, CDR1 is SGHTA and CDR2 is FQGTGA. CDR3 loop: CASSLSLTDEQFF. CDR3 nucleotide sequence: TGTGCCAGCAGCTTATCTTTGACGGATGAGCAGTTCTTC.

This clonotype was counted many times. J is TRBJ1-1 and V is TRBV9; D might be TRBD1 (5 bases). Looked up from germline, CDR1 is SGDLS and CDR2 is YYNGEE. CDR3 size: 13 residues. With 3 bases removed from V and 1 base from J, the gap between germline ends came to 7 bases. The CDR3 region is CASSEGQNTEAFF. The DNA of the CDR3 is TGTGCCAGCAGCGAAGGACAGAACACTGAAGCTTTCTTT.

This sequence joins TRBV5-8 and TRBJ1-1; possibly TRBD1 for D (6 bases). Trimming stripped 5 bases from V and 0 bases from J, with 14 bases between. CDR1 is SGHTS, CDR2 YDEGEE, per germline. The CDR3 length is 15 residues. The CDR3 region has the DNA TGTGCCAGCAGTTGGGCCCAGGGGCTGAACACTGAAGCTTTCTTT. It translates to CASSWAQGLNTEAFF.

This clonotype showed up just a few times. The V and J genes are TRBV25-1 and TRBJ1-1, with D possibly TRBD1 on 5 matching bases. V was clipped by 7 bases and J by 3 bases, with 6 bases between them. CDR1 and CDR2 from the germline V gene are MGHDK and SYGVNS. CDR3 length: 11 residues. CDR3 bases: TGTGCCAGCATGGGGGACACTGAAGCTTTCTTT. Its protein is CASMGDTEAFF.

This clonotype showed up many times. V usage is TRBV7-2 and J usage is TRBJ2-3, with TRBD2 matching over 7 bases. The CDR3 has 16 residues. The germline V gene encodes CDR1 SGHTA and CDR2 FQGNSA. With V trimmed by 1 base and J by 4 bases, 8 bases remained unmatched. The CDR3 region has the DNA TGTGCCAGCAGCTTAGAAGCTAGCGGTGTGCCAGATACGCAGTATTTT. This sequence encodes CASSLEASGVPDTQYF.

This clonotype has at least ten counts. V usage is TRBV19 and J usage is TRBJ2-2; D perhaps matches TRBD1 (6 bases). Germline V gene data show CDR1 as LNHDA and CDR2 as SQIVND (reference sequence). V shed 8 bases and J shed 7 bases, with 20 bases lying between them. The CDR3 is 15 residues long. CDR3 sequence (DNA): TGTGCCAGTCCCCGCAGGGGAAGGGGTGGCGGGGAGCTGTTTTTT. Amino acids: CASPRRGRGGGELFF.

This clonotype was detected a few times. This rearrangement joins TRBV3-1 to TRBJ2-3; D is ambiguous. The CDR3 covers 14 residues. Germline loops: CDR1 LGHDT, CDR2 YNNKEL (reference sequence). V was shortened by 4 bases and J by 4 bases, with 12 bases between the two germline ends. The CDR3 DNA reads TGTGCCAGCAGCCCGGGCCATGGCGCAGATACGCAGTATTTT. It yields the protein CASSPGHGADTQYF.

This clonotype occurred many times. The chain joins TRBV5-1 to TRBJ2-3, with unresolved D. This CDR3 contains 13 residues. V was clipped by 0 bases and J by 5 bases, with 7 bases between them. Germline CDR1 SGHRS, CDR2 YFSETQ. This chain's CDR3 is CASSLAARDTQYF. For the CDR3, the DNA is TGCGCCAGCAGCTTGGCCGCGAGAGATACGCAGTATTTT.

The chain carries TRBV15 and TRBJ2-3, with 7 bases identical to TRBD2. J was trimmed by 2 bases and V by 1 base; bases with no gene match: 0. The CDR3 extends over 14 amino acids. Looked up from germline, CDR1 is LNHNV and CDR2 is YYDKDF (reference sequence). Written as DNA, the CDR3 is TGTGCCACCAGCAGAGGACTAGCCACAGATACGCAGTATTTT. Translation gives CATSRGLATDTQYF.

V gene TRBV4-1 combines with J gene TRBJ1-5; D unclear. Germline CDR1 MGHRA, CDR2 YSYEKL. Trimming cost V 1 base and J 2 bases, with 9 bases left between them. The CDR3 has 15 amino acids. CDR3 sequence reads: CASSQAWGGNQPQHF. For the CDR3, the DNA is TGCGCCAGCAGCCAAGCGTGGGGAGGCAATCAGCCCCAGCATTTT.

This clonotype was seen many times. V and J are TRBV20-1 and TRBJ2-7; TRBD2 matches at 8 bases. The ends lost 4 bases at V and 2 bases at J; junction bases unmatched: 1. The CDR3 consists of 12 residues. From germline, CDR1 is DFQATT and CDR2 SNEGSKA (reference sequence). CDR3 amino acids: CSATLAAYEQYF. CDR3 bases: TGCAGTGCTACACTAGCGGCCTACGAGCAGTACTTC.

In its sample, this clonotype was seen a few times. The chain has TRBV7-3 and TRBJ2-1; TRBD2 matches at 11 bases. The junction had 2 bases not matched to a gene; V was cut back by 0 bases and J by 4 bases. This CDR3 is built from 16 residues. The germline gives CDR1 SGHTA, CDR2 FQGTGA. CDR3 nucleotides: TGTGCCAGCAGCTTAACGCTAGCGGGGGGTTACAATGAGCAGTTCTTC. Protein: CASSLTLAGGYNEQFF.

A few counts support this clonotype. The chain is built from TRBV9 and TRBJ2-7; 7 nucleotides agree with TRBD1. With V trimmed by 4 bases and J by 6 bases, 7 bases remained unmatched. This CDR3 spans 13 amino acids. The germline gives CDR1 SGDLS, CDR2 YYNGEE. The CDR3: CASSFGQDSEQYF. In DNA form, the CDR3 reads TGTGCCAGCAGCTTCGGACAGGATTCCGAGCAGTACTTC.

Points on this clonotype: This may stem from a read error, because a much larger clone lies one nucleotide away. V and J are TRBV20-1 and TRBJ2-1; 7 nucleotides match TRBD1. V was clipped by 3 bases and J by 5 bases; unmatched bases: 7. The CDR3 totals 14 residues. Germline-derived CDR1 and CDR2 are DFQATT and SNEGSKA (reference sequence). CDR3 region: CSARSGQAHNEQFF. CDR3 nucleotide sequence: TGCAGTGCTAGGAGTGGACAGGCGCACAATGAGCAGTTCTTC.

This clonotype was seen many times. The rearrangement uses TRBV18 and TRBJ2-7, with D possibly matching TRBD2 (5 bases). Germline V gene lookup returns CDR1 KGHSH and CDR2 LQKENI. The CDR3 is 14 amino acids. Trimming stripped 4 bases from V and 2 bases from J, with 12 bases between. This CDR3 reads CASSRNTGTYEQYF. CDR3 coding DNA: TGTGCCAGCTCACGAAATACGGGAACCTACGAGCAGTACTTC.

This clonotype was seen repeatedly, ten times or more. This chain uses TRBV19 with TRBJ2-7, with 11 bases lining up with TRBD2. The CDR3 covers 16 residues. V lost 4 bases, J lost 5 bases, and 10 bases stayed unmatched. Germline-derived CDR1 and CDR2 are LNHDA and SQIVND (reference sequence). CDR3 sequence (DNA): TGTGCCAGTAGTACCAGAAGACTAGCGGGATCTCACGAGCAGTACTTC. It is translated as CASSTRRLAGSHEQYF.

This clonotype was observed many times. The chain couples TRBV7-2 to TRBJ2-7, with 7 bases matching TRBD1. Germline trimming cut 3 bases from V and 6 bases from J; bases unmatched to any gene: 11. Per germline, CDR1 SGHTA and CDR2 FQGNSA. The CDR3 runs to 15 residues. The CDR3 region is CASSFPRDRVGEQYF. Here the CDR3 DNA reads TGTGCCAGCAGCTTCCCCCGGGACAGAGTAGGCGAGCAGTACTTC.